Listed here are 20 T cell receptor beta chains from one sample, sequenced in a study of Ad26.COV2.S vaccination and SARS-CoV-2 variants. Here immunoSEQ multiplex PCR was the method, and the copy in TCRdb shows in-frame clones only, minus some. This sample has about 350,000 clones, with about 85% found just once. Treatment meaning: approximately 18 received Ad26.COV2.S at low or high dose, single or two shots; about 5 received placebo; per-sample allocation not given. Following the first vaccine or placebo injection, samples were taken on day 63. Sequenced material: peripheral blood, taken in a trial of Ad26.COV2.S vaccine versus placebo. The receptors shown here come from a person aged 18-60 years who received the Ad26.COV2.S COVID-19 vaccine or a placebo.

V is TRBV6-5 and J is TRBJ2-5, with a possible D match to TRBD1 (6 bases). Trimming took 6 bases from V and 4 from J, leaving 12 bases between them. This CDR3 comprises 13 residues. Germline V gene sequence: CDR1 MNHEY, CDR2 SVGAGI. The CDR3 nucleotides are TGTGCCAGCAGACGGGGACAATCAGAGACCCAGTACTTC. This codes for CASRRGQSETQYF.

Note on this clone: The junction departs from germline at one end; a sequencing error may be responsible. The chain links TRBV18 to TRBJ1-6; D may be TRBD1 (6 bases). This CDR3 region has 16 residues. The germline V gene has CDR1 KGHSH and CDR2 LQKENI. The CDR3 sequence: CASSPQTGTSNSPLHF. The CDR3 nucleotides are TGTGCCAGCTCGCCACAAACCGGGACATCCAATTCACCCCTCCACTTT.

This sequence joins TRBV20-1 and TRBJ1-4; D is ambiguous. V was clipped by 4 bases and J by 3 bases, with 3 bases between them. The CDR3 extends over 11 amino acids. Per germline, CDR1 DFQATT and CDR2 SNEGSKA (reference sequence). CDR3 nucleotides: TGCAGTGCTAATCCTAATGAAAAACTGTTTTTT. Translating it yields CSANPNEKLFF.

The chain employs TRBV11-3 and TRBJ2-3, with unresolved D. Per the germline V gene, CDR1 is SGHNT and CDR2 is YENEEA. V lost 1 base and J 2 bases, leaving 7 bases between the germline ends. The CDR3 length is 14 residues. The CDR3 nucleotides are TGTGCCAGCAGCTTAGCCGAATTCACAGATACGCAGTATTTT. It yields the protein CASSLAEFTDTQYF.

Here the CDR3 reads CASSLDSSGQPQHF. CDR3 DNA sequence: TGTGCCAGCAGCCTGGACAGTTCAGGTCAGCCCCAGCATTTT. J is TRBJ1-5 and V is TRBV7-8; TRBD1 might be the D (6 bases). CDR1 SGHVS and CDR2 FQNEAQ come from the germline V gene. This CDR3 contains 14 residues. Trimming removed 5 bases at V and 6 bases at J, with 14 bases between.

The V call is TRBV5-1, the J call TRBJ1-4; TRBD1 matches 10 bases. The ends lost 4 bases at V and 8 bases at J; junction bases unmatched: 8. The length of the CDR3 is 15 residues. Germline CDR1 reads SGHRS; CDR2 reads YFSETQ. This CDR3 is CASSNDRGRLEKLFF. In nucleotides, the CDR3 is TGCGCCAGCAGCAACGACAGGGGGCGACTGGAAAAACTGTTTTTT.

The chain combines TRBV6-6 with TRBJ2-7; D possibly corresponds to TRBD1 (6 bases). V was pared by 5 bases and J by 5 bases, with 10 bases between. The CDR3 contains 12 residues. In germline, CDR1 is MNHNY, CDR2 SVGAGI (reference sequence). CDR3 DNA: TGTGCCAGCAGTGTTACAGGGAACGAGCAGTACTTC. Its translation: CASSVTGNEQYF.

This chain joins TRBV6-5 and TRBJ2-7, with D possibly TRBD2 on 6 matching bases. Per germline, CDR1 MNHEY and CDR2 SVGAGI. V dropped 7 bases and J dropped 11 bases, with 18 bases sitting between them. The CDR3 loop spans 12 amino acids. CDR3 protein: CASTPGPPSEYF. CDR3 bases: TGTGCCAGCACTCCGGGACCCCCTAGCGAGTACTTC.

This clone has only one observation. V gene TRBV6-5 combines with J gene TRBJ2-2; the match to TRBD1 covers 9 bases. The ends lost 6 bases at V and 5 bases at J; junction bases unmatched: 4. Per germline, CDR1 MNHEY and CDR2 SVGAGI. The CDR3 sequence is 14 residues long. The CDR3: CASSGQGNTGELFF. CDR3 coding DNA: TGTGCCAGCAGCGGACAGGGGAATACCGGGGAGCTGTTTTTT.

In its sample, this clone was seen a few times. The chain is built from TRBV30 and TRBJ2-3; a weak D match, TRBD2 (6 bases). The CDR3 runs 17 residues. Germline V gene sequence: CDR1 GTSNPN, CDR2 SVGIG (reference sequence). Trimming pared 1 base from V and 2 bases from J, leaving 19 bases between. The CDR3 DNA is TGTGCCTGGAGTGATGGAGGTGGCGGGGTTTCCACAGATACGCAGTATTTT. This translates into CAWSDGGGGVSTDTQYF.

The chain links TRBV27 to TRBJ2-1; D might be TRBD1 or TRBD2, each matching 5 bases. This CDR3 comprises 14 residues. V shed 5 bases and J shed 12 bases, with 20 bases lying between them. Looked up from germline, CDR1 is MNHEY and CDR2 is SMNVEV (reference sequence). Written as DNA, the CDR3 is TGTGCCAGCAGTCCTTCAGGTGGGGGATACGGGCAGTTCTTC. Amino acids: CASSPSGGGYGQFF.

The CDR3, as DNA: TGTGCCAGCAGCCGAACCAGGGTGGAGACCCAGTACTTC. It is translated as CASSRTRVETQYF. The rearrangement links TRBV21-1 to TRBJ2-5; the table assigns TRBD1, which was not confirmed against the DNA. TRBV21-1 is recorded as a pseudogene. This CDR3 spans 13 amino acids.

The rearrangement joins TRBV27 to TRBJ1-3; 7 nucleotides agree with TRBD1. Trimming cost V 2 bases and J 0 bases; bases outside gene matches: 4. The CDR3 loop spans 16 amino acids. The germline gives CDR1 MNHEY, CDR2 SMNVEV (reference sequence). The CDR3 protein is CASSLQGQNSGNTIYF. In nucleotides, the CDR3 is TGTGCCAGCAGTTTACAGGGACAGAACTCTGGAAACACCATATATTTT.

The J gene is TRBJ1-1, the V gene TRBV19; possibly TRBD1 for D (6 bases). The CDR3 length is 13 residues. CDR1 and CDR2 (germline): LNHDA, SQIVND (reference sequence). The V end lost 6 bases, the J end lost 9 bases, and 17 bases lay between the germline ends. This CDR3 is CASSGGGSQKAFF. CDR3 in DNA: TGTGCCAGTAGCGGGGGGGGCTCTCAGAAAGCTTTCTTT.

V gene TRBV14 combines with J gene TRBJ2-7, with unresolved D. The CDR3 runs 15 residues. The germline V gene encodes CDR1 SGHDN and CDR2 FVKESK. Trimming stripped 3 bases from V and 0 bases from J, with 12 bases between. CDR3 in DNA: TGTGCCAGCAGCCAGATTTTTATCAGCTCCTACGAGCAGTACTTC. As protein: CASSQIFISSYEQYF.

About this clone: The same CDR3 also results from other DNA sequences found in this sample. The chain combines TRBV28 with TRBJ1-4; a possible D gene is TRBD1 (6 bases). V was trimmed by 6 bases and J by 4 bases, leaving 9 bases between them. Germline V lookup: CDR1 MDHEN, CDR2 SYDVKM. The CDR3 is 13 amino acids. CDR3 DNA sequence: TGTGCCAGCAGAGGGGGATTTAATGAAAAACTGTTTTTT. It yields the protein CASRGGFNEKLFF.

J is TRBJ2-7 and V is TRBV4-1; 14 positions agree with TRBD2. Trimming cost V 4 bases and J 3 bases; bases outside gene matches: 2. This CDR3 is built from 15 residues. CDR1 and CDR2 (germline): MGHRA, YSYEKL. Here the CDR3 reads CASSRGLAGVYEQYF. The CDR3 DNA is TGCGCCAGCAGCCGGGGACTAGCGGGGGTCTACGAGCAGTACTTC.

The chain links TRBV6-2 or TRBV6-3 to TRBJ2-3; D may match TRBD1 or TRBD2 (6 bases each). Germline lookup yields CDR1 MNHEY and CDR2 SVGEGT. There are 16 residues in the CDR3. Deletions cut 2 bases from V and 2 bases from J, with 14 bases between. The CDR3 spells CASSYGGRGYTDTQYF. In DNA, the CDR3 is TGTGCCAGCAGTTACGGGGGGCGCGGGTACACAGATACGCAGTATTTT.

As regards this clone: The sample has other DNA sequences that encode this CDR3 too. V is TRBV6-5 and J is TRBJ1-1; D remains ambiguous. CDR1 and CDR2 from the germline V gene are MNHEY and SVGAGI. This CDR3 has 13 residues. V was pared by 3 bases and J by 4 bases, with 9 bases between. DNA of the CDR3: TGTGCCAGCAGTTATAATAGAGGCACTGAAGCTTTCTTT. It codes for CASSYNRGTEAFF.

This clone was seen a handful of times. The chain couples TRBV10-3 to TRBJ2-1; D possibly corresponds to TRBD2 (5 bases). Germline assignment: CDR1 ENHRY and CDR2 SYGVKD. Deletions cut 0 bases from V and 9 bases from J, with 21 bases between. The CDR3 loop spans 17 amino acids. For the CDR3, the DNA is TGTGCCATCAGTGAGTCGAGTATGGGTGCTAGCATTGGTGAGCAGTTCTTC. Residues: CAISESSMGASIGEQFF.